This T cell receptor beta chain was observed in a study of blood T cell repertoires in COVID-19. Study-level background: PBMCs, B-cell-depleted T cells, or T cells were the source of the cDNA or gDNA that made up the material.

As originally analysed: For nucleated cells, counts were estimated from reference gene primer amplification. Using immunoSEQ multiplex PCR, the repertoire was profiled, and TCRdb retains in-frame clones only, with some absent. V and J calls plus clone size are reproduced from that table; the DNA served to infer D and trimming. This table holds around 420,000 clones, approximately 86% found once. Participants were aged 18 to 89 years, lived in roughly 25 US areas, and enrolled virtually. Participants' reported clinical history set cohort assignment. CDR1 is MNHEY, CDR2 SVGAGI, per germline. The J segment lost 3 bases and the V segment lost 9 bases, leaving 9 bases of the junction unmatched. The CDR3 runs 14 residues.

The receptor comes from a woman in her forties with acute COVID-19. This chain joins TRBV6-5 and TRBJ2-3; 7 bases fit TRBD2. The sample taken for sequencing was PBMCs or T cells enriched from blood (not recorded which). CDR3 coding DNA: TGTGCCAGTTCACGAGCGGGGAAGACAGATACGCAGTATTTT. It encodes CASSRAGKTDTQYF.